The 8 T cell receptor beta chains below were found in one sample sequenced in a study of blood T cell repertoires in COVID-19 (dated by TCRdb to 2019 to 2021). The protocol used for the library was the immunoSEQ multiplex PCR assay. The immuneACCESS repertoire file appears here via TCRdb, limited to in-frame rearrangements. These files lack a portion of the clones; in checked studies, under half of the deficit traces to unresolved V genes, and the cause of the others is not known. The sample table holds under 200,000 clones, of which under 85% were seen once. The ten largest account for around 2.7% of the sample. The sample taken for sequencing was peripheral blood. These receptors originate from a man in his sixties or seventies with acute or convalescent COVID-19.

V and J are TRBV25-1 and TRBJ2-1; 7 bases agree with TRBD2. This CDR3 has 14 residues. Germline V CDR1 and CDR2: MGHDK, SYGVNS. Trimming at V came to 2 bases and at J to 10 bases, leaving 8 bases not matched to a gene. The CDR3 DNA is TGTGCCAGCAGTGAACACATCGCCGGGGGGGAGCAGTTCTTC. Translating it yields CASSEHIAGGEQFF.

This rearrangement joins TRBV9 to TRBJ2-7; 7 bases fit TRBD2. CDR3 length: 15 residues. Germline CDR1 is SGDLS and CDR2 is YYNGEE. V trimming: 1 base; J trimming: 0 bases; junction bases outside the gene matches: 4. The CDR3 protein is CASSVLGGSSYEQYF. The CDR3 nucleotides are TGTGCCAGCAGCGTACTGGGCGGGAGCTCCTACGAGCAGTACTTC.

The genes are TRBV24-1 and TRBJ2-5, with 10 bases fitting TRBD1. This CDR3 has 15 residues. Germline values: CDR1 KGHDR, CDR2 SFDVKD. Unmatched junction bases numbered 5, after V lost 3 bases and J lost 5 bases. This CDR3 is CATSDVTGGKETQYF. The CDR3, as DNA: TGTGCCACCAGTGATGTGACAGGGGGCAAGGAGACCCAGTACTTC.

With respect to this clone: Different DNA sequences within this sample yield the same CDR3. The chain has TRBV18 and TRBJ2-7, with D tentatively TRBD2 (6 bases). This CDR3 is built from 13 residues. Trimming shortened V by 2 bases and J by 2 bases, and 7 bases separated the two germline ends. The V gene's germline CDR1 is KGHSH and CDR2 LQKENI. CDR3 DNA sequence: TGTGCCAGCTCACCAGGGGGGACCTACGAGCAGTACTTC. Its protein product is CASSPGGTYEQYF.

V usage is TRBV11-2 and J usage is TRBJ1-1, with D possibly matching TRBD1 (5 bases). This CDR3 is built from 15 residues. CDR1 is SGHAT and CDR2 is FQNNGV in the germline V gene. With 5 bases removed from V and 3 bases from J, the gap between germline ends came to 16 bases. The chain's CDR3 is CASSTRDLVYTEAFF. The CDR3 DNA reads TGTGCCAGCAGCACGCGGGACTTGGTCTACACTGAAGCTTTCTTT. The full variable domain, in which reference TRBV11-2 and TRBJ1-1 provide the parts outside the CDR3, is EAGVAQSPRYKIIEKRQSVAFWCNPISGHATLYWYQQILGQGPKLLIQFQNNGVVDDSQLPKDRFSAERLKGVDSTLKIQPAKLEDSAVYLCASSTRDLVYTEAFFGQGTRLTVV.

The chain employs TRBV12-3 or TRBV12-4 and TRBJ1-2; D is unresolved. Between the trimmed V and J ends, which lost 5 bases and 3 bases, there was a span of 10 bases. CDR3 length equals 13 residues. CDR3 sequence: CASSPSGDYGYTF. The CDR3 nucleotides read TGTGCCAGCAGTCCTTCGGGAGACTATGGCTACACCTTC.

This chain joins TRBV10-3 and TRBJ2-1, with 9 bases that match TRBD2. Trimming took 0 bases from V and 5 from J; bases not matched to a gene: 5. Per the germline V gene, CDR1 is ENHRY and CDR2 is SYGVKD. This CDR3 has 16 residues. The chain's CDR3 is CAISESLAGGHNEQFF. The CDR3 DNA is TGTGCCATCAGTGAGTCTTTGGCGGGAGGGCACAATGAGCAGTTCTTC.

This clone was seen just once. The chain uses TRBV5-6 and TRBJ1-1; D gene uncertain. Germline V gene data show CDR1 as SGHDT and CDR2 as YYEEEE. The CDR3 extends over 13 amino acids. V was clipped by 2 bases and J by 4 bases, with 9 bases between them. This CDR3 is CASSLPPGTEAFF. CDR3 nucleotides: TGTGCCAGCAGCTTACCCCCGGGCACTGAAGCTTTCTTT.